Shown below are 12 T cell receptor beta chains from a single sample sequenced in a study of cytomegalovirus exposure and HLA in healthy donors (dated by TCRdb to the late 2010s). The library was generated by the immunoSEQ multiplex PCR assay. For the multiplex PCR, a mixture combining 60 forward primers for TCR Vbeta segments and 13 reverse primers for TCR Jbeta segments was used. The table was pulled from immuneACCESS by TCRdb, which kept in-frame rearrangements only. Such tables lose some clones; where checked, under half of the loss comes from unresolved V genes, and the rest has no known cause. This sample comprises some 120,000 clones, around 78% of them detected only once. Roughly 6% of the sample is taken by the ten largest. The sequenced sample was PBMCs. The receptor source for this set is a woman aged 40 to 50 in good health and CMV-seronegative.

The chain couples TRBV7-2 to TRBJ2-7; no reliable D call. Trimming removed 5 bases at V and 6 bases at J, with 17 bases between. CDR3 length: 14 residues. The V gene's germline CDR1 is SGHTA and CDR2 FQGNSA. CDR3 in amino acids: CASSASTPRSEQYF. DNA of the CDR3: TGTGCCAGCAGCGCGTCGACCCCGCGGAGCGAGCAGTACTTC.

V gene TRBV10-3 combines with J gene TRBJ2-7; TRBD2 matches at 15 bases. Germline lookup yields CDR1 ENHRY and CDR2 SYGVKD. Trimming removed 6 bases from V and 2 bases from J; junction bases left unmatched: 8. CDR3 length equals 17 residues. Here the CDR3 reads CAISPGLAGGLPYEQYF. CDR3 bases: TGTGCCATCAGCCCGGGACTAGCGGGAGGACTGCCCTACGAGCAGTACTTC.

The rearrangement links TRBV9 to TRBJ1-4, with 8 nucleotides matching TRBD1. The CDR3 consists of 16 residues. With 2 bases clipped from V and 4 bases from J, the junction kept 7 bases outside the gene matches. CDR1 is SGDLS, CDR2 YYNGEE, per germline. The CDR3 region has the DNA TGTGCCAGCAGCGTTTCGTCAGGGGGCGGTAATGAAAAACTGTTTTTT. Translated, it gives CASSVSSGGGNEKLFF.

Concerning this clone: This may be a read error, as it is one base from a much larger clone. The V call is TRBV11-2, the J call TRBJ2-3; 11 bases are a match to TRBD1. The CDR3 runs 16 residues. Looked up from germline, CDR1 is SGHAT and CDR2 is FQNNGV. Here the CDR3 DNA reads TGTGCCAGCAGCCCTAGGTCAGGACAGGGGGCTTACGAGCAGTACTTT. Amino acid sequence: CASSPRSGQGAYEQYF.

The CDR3, as DNA: TGTGCCAGCAGTGAAGCTACAGTCGACAGGGGTTGGGTCACTGAAGCTTTCTTT. Translation gives CASSEATVDRGWVTEAFF. The chain uses TRBV6-1 and TRBJ1-1, with 8 positions matching TRBD1. The CDR3 spans 18 residues. J gave up 4 bases and V 0 bases, and 13 bases lay outside the gene matches. In germline, CDR1 is MNHNS, CDR2 SASEGT.

The genes are TRBV7-9 and TRBJ2-3, with D unclear. The V and J ends lost 2 bases and 1 base respectively, with 10 bases between them. CDR1 and CDR2 (germline): SEHNR, FQNEAQ (reference sequence). This CDR3 has 15 residues. The CDR3 reads CASSLSLVRTDTQYF. The CDR3 region has the DNA TGTGCCAGCAGCTTATCTCTAGTACGCACAGATACGCAGTATTTT.

J is TRBJ2-7 and V is TRBV7-9; TRBD2 aligns across 9 bases. Unmatched junction bases numbered 12, after V lost 3 bases and J lost 6 bases. CDR3 length: 16 amino acids. CDR1 is SEHNR, CDR2 FQNEAQ, per germline (reference sequence). CDR3 coding DNA: TGTGCCAGCAGCTTTCCCCTAGCGGGACTCGAGGGCGAGCAGTACTTC. It translates to CASSFPLAGLEGEQYF.

This clone has a handful of counts. This chain links TRBV7-9 with TRBJ2-2; TRBD1 agrees at 8 bases. V shed 7 bases, J shed 4 bases, and the junction held 11 bases outside the gene matches. Germline CDR1 reads SEHNR; CDR2 reads FQNEAQ (reference sequence). There are 16 residues in the CDR3. The CDR3 sequence is CASTPHRDRPTGELFF. The CDR3 nucleotides read TGTGCCAGCACCCCCCACCGGGACAGGCCCACCGGGGAGCTGTTTTTT.

V gene TRBV6-1 combines with J gene TRBJ1-2; the match to TRBD1 covers 10 bases. There are 14 residues in the CDR3. The V gene end was trimmed by 4 bases and the J gene end by 7 bases; junction bases not matched to a gene: 6. CDR1 is MNHNS, CDR2 SASEGT, per germline. The CDR3 loop reads CASSVETGGFGYTF. In nucleotides, the CDR3 is TGTGCCAGCAGTGTTGAGACAGGGGGCTTTGGCTACACCTTC.

Concerning this clone: The junction and the germline gene differ at one end; a read error may be behind it. The V gene is TRBV19, the J gene TRBJ1-5; 7 bases map to TRBD1. Germline V gene lookup returns CDR1 LNHDA and CDR2 SQIVND (reference sequence). CDR3 length equals 18 residues. Here the CDR3 reads CAGRSGDSLSSINLPQHF. The CDR3 DNA reads TGTGCCGGTAGATCGGGGGACAGCCTGAGTTCCATCAATCTGCCCCAGCATTTT.

This chain connects TRBV6-1 to TRBJ2-2, with D unclear. Germline assignment: CDR1 MNHNS and CDR2 SASEGT. The ends were cut back, 2 bases at V and 6 bases at J, with 7 bases in the middle. The CDR3 consists of 13 residues. The CDR3 loop reads CASSERRAGELFF. CDR3 nucleotide sequence: TGTGCCAGCAGTGAAAGACGGGCCGGGGAGCTGTTTTTT.

The rearrangement joins TRBV9 to TRBJ2-7, with D tentatively TRBD2 (5 bases). The CDR3 length is 16 residues. Germline CDR1 reads SGDLS; CDR2 reads YYNGEE. V lost 4 bases and J 0 bases, leaving 17 bases between the germline ends. The CDR3 bases are TGTGCCAGCAGCAAATCGGGATCACCTTACTCCTACGAGCAGTACTTC. This encodes CASSKSGSPYSYEQYF.